This entry lists 16 T cell receptor beta chains sequenced from one sample in a study of blood T cell repertoires in COVID-19. This table comes from immunoSEQ multiplex PCR, and its TCRdb copy is limited to in-frame clones, with some not included. This sample has approximately 130,000 clones; around four fifths occur once, and the top ten carry around 20%. Sample: peripheral blood. Receptor source: a man older than 75 with acute or convalescent COVID-19.

The rearrangement uses TRBV14 and TRBJ2-1; the D is unclear. There are 13 residues in the CDR3. The germline gives CDR1 SGHDN, CDR2 FVKESK. Between the trimmed V and J ends, which lost 0 bases and 8 bases, there was a span of 8 bases. The CDR3 region has the DNA TGTGCCAGCAGCCAAGACCTCACGGATGAGCAGTTCTTC. Translated: CASSQDLTDEQFF.

This clone appeared a few times. The chain employs TRBV5-6 and TRBJ2-2; D unresolved. CDR1 SGHDT and CDR2 YYEEEE come from the germline V gene. The CDR3 totals 11 residues. V gave up 0 bases and J gave up 8 bases, with 2 bases separating them. CDR3 in amino acids: CASSLAGELFF. CDR3 DNA sequence: TGTGCCAGCAGCTTGGCGGGGGAGCTGTTTTTT.

This chain connects TRBV29-1 to TRBJ2-2; 7 nucleotides align to TRBD2. The CDR3 has 13 amino acids. After removal of 6 bases from V and 4 bases from J, the junction contained 5 bases not matched to a gene. From germline, CDR1 is SQVTM and CDR2 ANQGSEA. The CDR3 spells CSVRDYLTGELFF. The DNA for the CDR3 is TGCAGCGTGCGGGACTACCTCACCGGGGAGCTGTTTTTT.

A few counts support this clone. The CDR3 here is CTSSQGTSGGLPDTQYF. CDR3 in DNA: TGCACCAGCAGCCAAGGAACTAGCGGGGGGCTCCCAGATACGCAGTATTTT. V gene TRBV1 combines with J gene TRBJ2-3; the table's D call of TRBD2 was not tested on the DNA. TRBV1 is noted as a pseudogene. This CDR3 spans 17 amino acids.

V usage is TRBV7-2 and J usage is TRBJ2-3; 11 bases match TRBD2. The germline CDR1 and CDR2 sequences are SGHTA and FQGNSA. V was pared by 1 base and J by 4 bases, with 7 bases of the junction left unmatched. The CDR3 sequence is 17 residues long. The CDR3 DNA follows: TGTGCCAGCAGCTTAGGGTGGCTAGCGGGGGGCGCAGATACGCAGTATTTT. This translates into CASSLGWLAGGADTQYF. Together with reference TRBV7-2 and TRBJ2-3, the CDR3 gives the full variable domain: GAGVSQSPSNKVTEKGKDVELRCDPISGHTALYWYRQSLGQGLEFLIYFQGNSAPDKSGLPSDRFSAERTGGSVSTLTIQRTQQEDSAVYLCASSLGWLAGGADTQYFGPGTRLTVL.

Comment on this clone: At one boundary the junction diverges from the germline segment, which might be a read error. This chain uses TRBV20-1 with TRBJ1-1; unclear D gene. The CDR3 consists of 10 residues. The germline gives CDR1 DFQATT, CDR2 SNEGSKA (reference sequence). In DNA, the CDR3 is TGCAGTGCCTATGACAAGGTTCCTCGTTTT. Its translation: CSAYDKVPRF.

Written as DNA, the CDR3 is TGCGCCAGCAGCCAAGTCCCTAGCGGGGGGCCACAAGAGACCCAGTACTTC. This gives the protein CASSQVPSGGPQETQYF. The chain recombines TRBV4-1 with TRBJ2-5; 11 nucleotides match TRBD2. The CDR3 spans 17 residues. Per the germline V gene, CDR1 is MGHRA and CDR2 is YSYEKL. Trimming removed 1 base from V and 2 bases from J; junction bases left unmatched: 6.

The rearrangement uses TRBV12-3 or TRBV12-4 and TRBJ2-7, with D perhaps matching TRBD1 (5 bases). V lost 6 bases and J lost 3, with 12 bases in between. This CDR3 spans 13 amino acids. In DNA form, the CDR3 reads TGTGCCAGCAGAATAGACAGTGGCTACGAGCAGTACTTC. It specifies CASRIDSGYEQYF.

The chain is built from TRBV18 and TRBJ2-5; 7 bases align to TRBD1. The CDR3 consists of 15 residues. With 6 bases clipped from V and 2 bases from J, the junction kept 9 bases outside the gene matches. CDR1 is KGHSH, CDR2 LQKENI, per germline. The CDR3 loop is CASSPNGQVQETQYF. Written as DNA, the CDR3 is TGTGCCAGCTCCCCTAATGGACAGGTTCAAGAGACCCAGTACTTC.

The chain employs TRBV5-5 and TRBJ2-1; D gene uncertain. The CDR3 has 16 residues. CDR1 is SGHKS, CDR2 YYEKEE, per germline (reference sequence). The V end was cut by 0 bases, the J end by 2 bases, with 12 bases between. The CDR3, as DNA: TGTGCCAGCAGCTTGGATCTGGCAGTAACCTACAATGAGCAGTTCTTC. It is translated as CASSLDLAVTYNEQFF.

This clone was detected only once. The V and J genes are TRBV18 and TRBJ2-1; the match to TRBD2 covers 9 bases. This CDR3 has 14 residues. Germline assignment: CDR1 KGHSH and CDR2 LQKENI. With V trimmed by 3 bases and J by 5 bases, 2 bases remained unmatched. CDR3 sequence: CASSPKRGDNEQFF. The CDR3, as DNA: TGTGCCAGCTCACCGAAGCGGGGGGACAATGAGCAGTTCTTC.

The genes are TRBV7-9 and TRBJ1-2; 8 positions match TRBD1. Germline V gene sequence: CDR1 SEHNR, CDR2 FQNEAQ (reference sequence). The CDR3 has 15 amino acids. V lost 5 bases to trimming and J lost 6 bases; unmatched junction nucleotides: 11. The CDR3: CASSRQGAVINGYTF. CDR3 bases: TGTGCCAGCAGCAGGCAGGGGGCCGTTATAAATGGCTACACCTTC.

The V call is TRBV3-1 (or the pseudogene TRBV3-2), the J call TRBJ2-6; a weak D match, TRBD1 (5 bases). Germline loops: CDR1 LGHDT, CDR2 YNNKEL (reference sequence). The CDR3 runs 17 residues. V was shortened by 3 bases and J by 0 bases, with 12 bases between the two germline ends. CDR3 residues: CASSHTTGPSGANVLTF. CDR3 coding DNA: TGTGCCAGCAGCCATACTACAGGCCCCTCTGGGGCCAACGTCCTGACTTTC.

The V call is TRBV7-2, the J call TRBJ1-1; D is ambiguous. Deletions cut 4 bases from V and 1 base from J, with 10 bases between. The CDR3 sequence is 14 residues long. The germline V gene has CDR1 SGHTA and CDR2 FQGNSA. The CDR3 coding sequence is TGTGCCAGCAGCTCGGGGTCCTGGAACACTGAAGCTTTCTTT. Translation gives CASSSGSWNTEAFF.

The chain joins TRBV7-3 to TRBJ2-5, with 7 nucleotides matching TRBD1. Germline trimming cut 5 bases from V and 5 bases from J; bases unmatched to any gene: 14. This CDR3 spans 16 amino acids. The germline V gene encodes CDR1 SGHTA and CDR2 FQGTGA. CDR3 sequence: CASSHGRQGKGETQYF. CDR3 sequence (DNA): TGTGCCAGCAGCCACGGACGACAGGGAAAAGGGGAGACCCAGTACTTC. The whole variable domain, remainder taken from reference TRBV7-3 and TRBJ2-5, is GAGVSQTPSNKVTEKGKYVELRCDPISGHTALYWYRQSLGQGPEFLIYFQGTGAADDSGLPNDRFFAVRPEGSVSTLKIQRTERGDSAVYLCASSHGRQGKGETQYFGPGTRLLVL.

CDR3 sequence: CASSLRQGAFGYTF. The CDR3 DNA follows: TGTGCCAGCAGTCTCCGACAGGGGGCTTTTGGCTACACCTTC. This chain uses TRBV27 with TRBJ1-2; 10 bases map to TRBD1. The CDR3 has 14 amino acids. Germline V gene sequence: CDR1 MNHEY, CDR2 SMNVEV (reference sequence). V gave up 5 bases and J gave up 7 bases; unmatched junction bases: 7.